Shown below are 20 T cell receptor beta chains from a single sample sequenced in a study of blood T cell repertoires in COVID-19. The protocol was immunoSEQ multiplex PCR, while the TCRdb copy is restricted to in-frame clones and leaves out a portion. The sample lists hundreds of thousands of clones; 80% to 90% were seen once. The source material was peripheral blood. The receptors here all came from a woman older than 75 with acute or convalescent COVID-19.

The chain combines TRBV28 with TRBJ1-6, with 7 positions matching TRBD1. The CDR3 has 18 residues. V was pared by 5 bases and J by 2 bases, with 12 bases of the junction left unmatched. The germline V gene has CDR1 MDHEN and CDR2 SYDVKM. The CDR3 coding sequence is TGTGCCAGCAGTCCCGTAGGTAGGGGGCTGACCTATAATTCACCCCTCCACTTT. Translated, it gives CASSPVGRGLTYNSPLHF.

This sequence joins TRBV19 and TRBJ1-5; D is possibly TRBD1 (5 bases). The length of the CDR3 is 12 residues. Looked up from germline, CDR1 is LNHDA and CDR2 is SQIVND (reference sequence). V lost 6 bases to trimming and J lost 7 bases, with 10 bases between them. The DNA of the CDR3 is TGTGCCAGTAGAGGGGCTAAGCAGCCCCAGCATTTT. Translated, it gives CASRGAKQPQHF.

V usage is TRBV12-5 and J usage is TRBJ2-5, with D possibly matching TRBD1 (6 bases). The CDR3 length is 16 residues. The V and J ends lost 1 base and 1 base respectively, with 13 bases between them. Germline CDR1 and CDR2: LGHNT and FRNRAP. The CDR3 protein is CASGLGLQGGQETQYF. The CDR3 nucleotides are TGTGCTAGTGGTTTGGGACTACAGGGTGGCCAAGAGACCCAGTACTTC.

The chain links TRBV5-4 to TRBJ2-1, with no clear D. Germline values: CDR1 SGHNT, CDR2 YYREEE (reference sequence). The CDR3 is 18 residues long. Trimming shortened V by 1 base and J by 0 bases, and 17 bases separated the two germline ends. CDR3 amino acids: CASSLFKGGVLSYNEQFF. The CDR3, as DNA: TGTGCCAGCAGCTTGTTTAAAGGCGGCGTACTCTCCTACAATGAGCAGTTCTTC.

This clone has only a few counts. The chain carries TRBV2 and TRBJ2-1; D is possibly TRBD1 (6 bases). Germline CDR1 and CDR2: SNHLY and FYNNEI. This CDR3 spans 13 amino acids. Trimming left V 5 bases short and J 8 bases short, with 13 bases between. As DNA, the CDR3 is TGTGCCAGCAGTACTCAGGGGATACATGAGCAGTTCTTC. Translation gives CASSTQGIHEQFF.

Concerning this clone: The same CDR3 is also encoded by other DNA sequences in this sample. The chain carries TRBV5-1 and TRBJ2-7, with D possibly TRBD1 on 6 matching bases. Trimming removed 4 bases from V and 4 bases from J, with 9 bases in between. The CDR3 totals 12 residues. Germline loops: CDR1 SGHRS, CDR2 YFSETQ. DNA for the CDR3: TGCGCCAGCAGCCGGGACAATTACGAGCAGTACTTC. This codes for CASSRDNYEQYF.

This clone has just one count. This chain joins TRBV19 and TRBJ1-1; 11 bases fit TRBD1. This CDR3 region has 17 residues. V dropped 5 bases and J dropped 4; count of bases not matched to a gene: 12. The germline V gene encodes CDR1 LNHDA and CDR2 SQIVND (reference sequence). CDR3 DNA sequence: TGTGCCAGTAGTCCAGGGACAGGGGGTCGCGGTACCACTGAAGCTTTCTTT. This sequence encodes CASSPGTGGRGTTEAFF.

This clone was detected only a few times. Other nucleotide sequences in the sample specify the same CDR3. The chain uses TRBV27 and TRBJ2-1; TRBD1 agrees at 7 bases. Germline lookup yields CDR1 MNHEY and CDR2 SMNVEV (reference sequence). Germline trimming cut 4 bases from V and 3 bases from J; bases unmatched to any gene: 3. The CDR3 is made up of 14 amino acids. CDR3 DNA sequence: TGTGCCAGCAGTTCCGGGACAGACTACAATGAGCAGTTCTTC. Translated: CASSSGTDYNEQFF.

This chain joins TRBV7-2 and TRBJ2-2; maybe TRBD1 (5 bases). Germline lookup yields CDR1 SGHTA and CDR2 FQGNSA. Trimming took 6 bases from V and 1 from J, leaving 12 bases between them. The CDR3 spans 15 residues. CDR3 sequence (DNA): TGTGCCAGCAGTTCAGGGTTGGGGAACACCGGGGAGCTGTTTTTT. Its translation is CASSSGLGNTGELFF. Combining the CDR3 with reference TRBV7-2 and TRBJ2-2 gives the whole variable domain GAGVSQSPSNKVTEKGKDVELRCDPISGHTALYWYRQSLGQGLEFLIYFQGNSAPDKSGLPSDRFSAERTGGSVSTLTIQRTQQEDSAVYLCASSSGLGNTGELFFGEGSRLTVL.

The chain links TRBV4-2 to TRBJ2-7; 7 bases are a match to TRBD2. Germline loops: CDR1 LGHNA, CDR2 YNFKEQ. V shed 0 bases and J 7 bases; nucleotides not matched to a gene: 9. CDR3 size: 15 residues. The CDR3 DNA reads TGTGCCAGCAGCCAAGACAGGTCACGAGCGGGGGAGCAGTACTTC. Translated, it gives CASSQDRSRAGEQYF.

Judged by abundance, this clone is medium-sized. The genes are TRBV30 and TRBJ1-2, with D perhaps TRBD1 (6 bases). V dropped 7 bases and J dropped 8 bases, with 20 bases sitting between them. This CDR3 has 13 amino acids. Germline loops: CDR1 GTSNPN, CDR2 SVGIG (reference sequence). CDR3 nucleotides: TGTGCCTACACCGCCGGGGGGCCGGGGGGCTACACCTTC. It is translated as CAYTAGGPGGYTF.

This clone has only one observation. V is TRBV3-1 (or the pseudogene TRBV3-2) and J is TRBJ2-1, with 8 bases identical to TRBD2. The CDR3 totals 18 residues. Trimming took 2 bases from V and 0 from J; bases not matched to a gene: 9. In germline, CDR1 is LGHDT, CDR2 YNNKEL (reference sequence). CDR3 sequence (DNA): TGTGCCAGCAGCCAACCCTCTAGCGGGTCTATCTCCTACAATGAGCAGTTCTTC. Translation gives CASSQPSSGSISYNEQFF.

The chain employs TRBV18 and TRBJ2-2, with D maybe TRBD2 (6 bases). V lost 4 bases, J lost 5 bases, and 14 bases lay in between. Per germline, CDR1 KGHSH and CDR2 LQKENI. The CDR3 extends over 15 amino acids. CDR3 nucleotides: TGTGCCAGCTCACGCCAGCCGGGGGAAACCGGGGAGCTGTTTTTT. Its translation: CASSRQPGETGELFF. The full variable domain, completed using reference TRBV18 and TRBJ2-2, is NAGVMQNPRHLVRRRGQEARLRCSPMKGHSHVYWYRQLPEEGLKFMVYLQKENIIDESGMPKERFSAEFPKEGPSILRIQQVVRGDSAAYFCASSRQPGETGELFFGEGSRLTVL.

The chain employs TRBV28 and TRBJ2-4; a possible D gene is TRBD2 (6 bases). This CDR3 has 16 amino acids. Looked up from germline, CDR1 is MDHEN and CDR2 is SYDVKM. Deletions cut 3 bases from V and 2 bases from J, with 14 bases between. CDR3 in amino acids: CASSLSGLSSKNIQYF. The CDR3 DNA is TGTGCCAGCAGTTTGTCGGGACTCTCGTCCAAAAACATTCAGTACTTC. The variable domain in full, with the rest retrieved from reference TRBV28 and TRBJ2-4, is DVKVTQSSRYLVKRTGEKVFLECVQDMDHENMFWYRQDPGLGLRLIYFSYDVKMKEKGDIPEGYSVSREKKERFSLILESASTNQTSMYLCASSLSGLSSKNIQYFGAGTRLSVL.

This sequence joins TRBV5-1 and TRBJ1-6, with 9 bases that match TRBD1. The length of the CDR3 is 18 residues. Germline V gene lookup returns CDR1 SGHRS and CDR2 YFSETQ. V lost 0 bases, J lost 7 bases, and 11 bases stayed unmatched. The CDR3 bases are TGCGCCAGCAGCTTGGCCTCGGGGACAGGGAAATCCAATTCACCCCTCCACTTT. Residues: CASSLASGTGKSNSPLHF. Full variable domain (outside the CDR3, taken from reference TRBV5-1 and TRBJ1-6): KAGVTQTPRYLIKTRGQQVTLSCSPISGHRSVSWYQQTPGQGLQFLFEYFSETQRNKGNFPGRFSGRQFSNSRSEMNVSTLELGDSALYLCASSLASGTGKSNSPLHFGNGTRLTVT.

This clone was detected only once. The DNA for the CDR3 is TGTGCCAGCAGTTTAGCGGGCTCTGGGGCCAACGTCCTGACTTTC. This encodes CASSLAGSGANVLTF. The genes are TRBV28 and TRBJ2-6, with D perhaps matching TRBD2 (5 bases). Per germline, CDR1 MDHEN and CDR2 SYDVKM. V gave up 2 bases and J gave up 0 bases, with 5 bases separating them. CDR3 length: 15 residues.

This rearrangement joins TRBV4-1 to TRBJ1-5; TRBD1 aligns across 8 bases. Looked up from germline, CDR1 is MGHRA and CDR2 is YSYEKL. The ends lost 2 bases at V and 7 bases at J; junction bases unmatched: 10. The CDR3 has 16 residues. The CDR3 DNA is TGCGCCAGCAGCCAATCTGGCAGGGGGCGCGAACAGCCCCAGCATTTT. This translates into CASSQSGRGREQPQHF.

The chain has TRBV6-5 and TRBJ1-5; maybe TRBD1 (6 bases). There are 14 residues in the CDR3. The germline V and J ends were trimmed by 6 bases and 3 bases, with 12 bases remaining between them. The germline V gene has CDR1 MNHEY and CDR2 SVGAGI. CDR3 protein: CASSADSNNQPQHF. DNA of the CDR3: TGTGCCAGCAGCGCGGACAGTAACAATCAGCCCCAGCATTTT.

A few counts support this clone. The rearrangement joins TRBV19 to TRBJ1-4; D ambiguous. V lost 6 bases, J lost 0 bases, and 17 bases lay in between. Germline CDR1 and CDR2: LNHDA and SQIVND (reference sequence). The CDR3 spans 17 residues. This CDR3 is CASRGGLGVPTNEKLFF. The CDR3 DNA sequence: TGTGCCAGTAGAGGTGGACTGGGCGTCCCAACTAATGAAAAACTGTTTTTT.

The CDR3 is CASSLVYGGQGFLETQYF. CDR3 in DNA: TGTGCCAGCAGCTTGGTGTATGGGGGACAGGGGTTTTTGGAGACCCAGTACTTC. The chain has TRBV5-8 and TRBJ2-5; 10 bases are shared with TRBD1. CDR1 and CDR2 (germline): SGHTS, YDEGEE. With V trimmed by 0 bases and J by 5 bases, 13 bases remained unmatched. The CDR3 contains 18 residues.